Below are 2 T cell receptor beta chains sequenced from a single sample in a study of T cell repertoires in cytomegalovirus infection. TCRdb used MiXCR to reprocess the reads, holding one entry per CDR3 protein. The sample lists almost 300,000 distinct CDR3 sequences; 9.6% were seen once. Material for sequencing was PBMCs. The receptors stem from a human donor in good health (CMV status not recorded). Some clones in this sample may be carry-over from other donors' samples.

This clonotype was seen at least ten times. V gene TRBV28 combines with J gene TRBJ2-3, with 9 bases matching TRBD1. The length of the CDR3 is 14 residues. Trimming removed 7 bases from V and 6 bases from J; junction bases left unmatched: 8. Per the germline V gene, CDR1 is MDHEN and CDR2 is SYDVKM. For the CDR3, the DNA is TGTGCCAGCAACTTACAGGGGGCTGGGGATACGCAGTATTTT. It yields the protein CASNLQGAGDTQYF. Drawing the rest from reference TRBV28 and TRBJ2-3, the complete variable domain is DVKVTQSSRYLVKRTGEKVFLECVQDMDHENMFWYRQDPGLGLRLIYFSYDVKMKEKGDIPEGYSVSREKKERFSLILESASTNQTSMYLCASNLQGAGDTQYFGPGTRLTVL.

V usage is TRBV6-5 and J usage is TRBJ2-2; 7 bases align to TRBD2. Germline V gene sequence: CDR1 MNHEY, CDR2 SVGAGI. The trim removed 6 bases at V and 4 bases at J, leaving 5 bases unmatched. CDR3 size: 14 residues. The CDR3 is CASSQSGVTGELFF. The CDR3 region has the DNA TGTGCCAGCAGCCAAAGCGGGGTCACCGGGGAGCTGTTTTTT.